Presented here are 12 T cell receptor beta chains from one specimen sequenced in a study of monozygotic twins with cystic fibrosis. This table comes from immunoSEQ multiplex PCR, and its TCRdb copy is limited to in-frame clones, with some not included. In the table there are about 36,000 clones, 84% of which are singletons. Sequencing was done on a sample of blood. The receptors stem from a girl aged 2 to 9 with cystic fibrosis.

Here the CDR3 DNA reads TGCGCCAGCACGACTGGTACAGGGCCCCAGTACTTC. As protein: CASTTGTGPQYF. The chain is built from TRBV10-1 and TRBJ2-5; D might be TRBD1 (6 bases). The CDR3 has 12 amino acids. V dropped 7 bases and J dropped 9 bases, with 15 bases sitting between them. Germline CDR1 and CDR2: WNHNN and SYGVQD (reference sequence).

The chain uses TRBV5-4 and TRBJ1-2; TRBD1 agrees at 9 bases. The CDR3 extends over 14 amino acids. The V gene's germline CDR1 is SGHNT and CDR2 YYREEE (reference sequence). The V gene end was trimmed by 0 bases and the J gene end by 5 bases; junction bases not matched to a gene: 2. The CDR3 coding sequence is TGTGCCAGCAGCTTGGGGGACAGGGAATATGGCTACACCTTC. Translation gives CASSLGDREYGYTF.

V and J are TRBV5-4 and TRBJ2-7, with a possible D match to TRBD2 (5 bases). V lost 6 bases, J lost 0 bases, and 16 bases lay in between. The CDR3 loop spans 15 amino acids. Germline V gene sequence: CDR1 SGHNT, CDR2 YYREEE (reference sequence). CDR3 in DNA: TGTGCCAGCACGGGTGGCGGGCACGGCTCCTACGAGCAGTACTTC. This translates into CASTGGGHGSYEQYF.

The genes are TRBV7-9 and TRBJ1-5; D is unclear. Trimming cost V 0 bases and J 5 bases, with 2 bases left between them. The CDR3 contains 12 residues. The germline gives CDR1 SEHNR, CDR2 FQNEAQ (reference sequence). The DNA of the CDR3 is TGTGCCAGCAGCTTAGCGGATCAGCCCCAGCATTTT. Its translation is CASSLADQPQHF.

CDR3 nucleotides: TGTGCCAGCTCACCCGCAGATACGCAGTATTTT. Translated: CASSPADTQYF. This sequence joins TRBV18 and TRBJ2-3; no firm D call. The CDR3 has 11 amino acids. Deletions cut 3 bases from V and 4 bases from J, with 2 bases between. CDR1 and CDR2 from the germline V gene are KGHSH and LQKENI.

This rearrangement joins TRBV30 to TRBJ1-1, with D possibly being TRBD1 (5 bases). V dropped 0 bases and J dropped 1 base, with 6 bases sitting between them. This CDR3 is 13 amino acids long. Per the germline V gene, CDR1 is GTSNPN and CDR2 is SVGIG (reference sequence). In DNA, the CDR3 is TGTGCCTGGAGTGTCGGGGGGAACACTGAAGCTTTCTTT. The encoded protein is CAWSVGGNTEAFF.

The J gene is TRBJ2-7, the V gene TRBV19, with TRBD2 as a possible D gene (5 bases). Trimming cost V 3 bases and J 3 bases, with 9 bases left between them. The CDR3 runs to 13 residues. CDR1 is LNHDA and CDR2 is SQIVND in the germline V gene (reference sequence). Here the CDR3 DNA reads TGTGCCAGTAGTATCGGGGAAGACTACGAGCAGTACTTC. Translation gives CASSIGEDYEQYF.

V is TRBV5-1 and J is TRBJ2-2; 7 bases are shared with TRBD1. V dropped 7 bases and J dropped 1; count of bases not matched to a gene: 4. Per the germline V gene, CDR1 is SGHRS and CDR2 is YFSETQ. The CDR3 contains 14 residues. The CDR3 DNA reads as TGCGCCAGCGAGAGGACAGGGAACACCGGGGAGCTGTTTTTT. It yields the protein CASERTGNTGELFF. Full variable domain (missing parts from reference TRBV5-1 and TRBJ2-2): KAGVTQTPRYLIKTRGQQVTLSCSPISGHRSVSWYQQTPGQGLQFLFEYFSETQRNKGNFPGRFSGRQFSNSRSEMNVSTLELGDSALYLCASERTGNTGELFFGEGSRLTVL.

CDR3 nucleotides: TGCGCCAGCAGCTTGGAGGCCCCCTGGACGTATGGCTACACCTTC. Encoded protein: CASSLEAPWTYGYTF. The chain has TRBV5-1 and TRBJ1-2; D remains ambiguous. The CDR3 consists of 15 residues. Germline V gene lookup returns CDR1 SGHRS and CDR2 YFSETQ. The V end lost 0 bases, the J end lost 5 bases, and 14 bases lay between the germline ends. Drawing the rest from reference TRBV5-1 and TRBJ1-2, the complete variable domain is KAGVTQTPRYLIKTRGQQVTLSCSPISGHRSVSWYQQTPGQGLQFLFEYFSETQRNKGNFPGRFSGRQFSNSRSEMNVSTLELGDSALYLCASSLEAPWTYGYTFGSGTRLTVV.

The rearrangement joins TRBV4-1 to TRBJ2-7; D is unresolved. In germline, CDR1 is MGHRA, CDR2 YSYEKL. Trimming stripped 0 bases from V and 4 bases from J, with 16 bases between. The CDR3 runs 16 residues. The CDR3 DNA follows: TGCGCCAGCAGCCAAGAGTACTGGTTGGAAGAATACGAGCAGTACTTC. Protein sequence: CASSQEYWLEEYEQYF.

This chain joins TRBV7-2 and TRBJ1-1, with D hard to call. Germline-derived CDR1 and CDR2 are SGHTA and FQGNSA. The CDR3 consists of 16 residues. V lost 6 bases and J 0 bases, leaving 17 bases between the germline ends. The CDR3 DNA is TGTGCCAGCAGGTCGGGGAGGTCACCTATGAACACTGAAGCTTTCTTT. Translation: CASRSGRSPMNTEAFF. The variable domain in full, completed from reference TRBV7-2 and TRBJ1-1, reads GAGVSQSPSNKVTEKGKDVELRCDPISGHTALYWYRQSLGQGLEFLIYFQGNSAPDKSGLPSDRFSAERTGGSVSTLTIQRTQQEDSAVYLCASRSGRSPMNTEAFFGQGTRLTVV.

This clone was seen only once. The chain couples TRBV20-1 to TRBJ2-1; D gene uncertain. V shed 6 bases and J shed 6 bases, with 9 bases lying between them. Per the germline V gene, CDR1 is DFQATT and CDR2 is SNEGSKA (reference sequence). The CDR3 loop spans 11 amino acids. CDR3 residues: CSAELTNEQFF. CDR3 in DNA: TGCAGTGCCGAATTAACCAATGAGCAGTTCTTC.